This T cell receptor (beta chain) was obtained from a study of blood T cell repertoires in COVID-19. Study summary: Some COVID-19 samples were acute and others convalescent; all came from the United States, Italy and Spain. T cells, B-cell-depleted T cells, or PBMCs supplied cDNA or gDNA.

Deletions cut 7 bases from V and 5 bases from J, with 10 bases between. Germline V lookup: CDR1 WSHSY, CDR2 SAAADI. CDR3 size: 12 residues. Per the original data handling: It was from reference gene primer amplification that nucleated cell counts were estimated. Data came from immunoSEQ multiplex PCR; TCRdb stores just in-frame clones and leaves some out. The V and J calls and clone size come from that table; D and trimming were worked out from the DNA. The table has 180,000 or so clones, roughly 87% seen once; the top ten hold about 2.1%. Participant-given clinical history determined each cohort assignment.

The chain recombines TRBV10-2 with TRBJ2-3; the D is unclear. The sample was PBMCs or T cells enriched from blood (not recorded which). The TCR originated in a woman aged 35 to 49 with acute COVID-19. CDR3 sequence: CASKPRGDTQYF. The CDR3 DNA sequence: TGCGCCAGCAAGCCCAGAGGAGATACGCAGTATTTT.